The rows below give T cell receptor beta chains drawn from one sample of a study of PD-1 blockade in mismatch repair-deficient tumors. Libraries were prepared by immunoSEQ multiplex PCR; TCRdb keeps only in-frame clonotypes and omits some of them. The sample shows some 110,000 clones, 60% to 85% of them seen only once. The specimen comprised peripheral blood, sampled more than 58 weeks after starting pembrolizumab. These receptors originate from an adult with mismatch repair-deficient cancer. Each CDR3 is given with its conserved first and last residue. The D gene is left open where the match is weak. Clone size is shown for a subset of rows, as once, few, many or a class of expanded clone.

J | V | size | D | CDR3 | DNA
TRBJ1-1 | TRBV9 | NA | NA | CASSGAVGRATEAFF | TGTGCCAGCAGCGGGGCGGTGGGCAGGGCCACTGAAGCTTTCTTT
TRBJ2-1 | TRBV2 | NA | NA | CASRASEQFF | TGTGCCAGCAGGGCTAGCGAGCAGTTCTTC
TRBJ2-3 | TRBV6-6 | NA | TRBD1 | CASSSGQATDTQYF | TGTGCCAGCAGCTCTGGACAGGCCACAGATACGCAGTATTTT
TRBJ2-7 | TRBV15 | NA | TRBD2 | CATSRTGLAGREQYF | TGTGCCACCAGCAGAACGGGACTAGCGGGGCGAGAGCAGTACTTC
TRBJ2-7 | TRBV27 | NA | TRBD2 | CASSLVGGRAYEQYF | TGTGCCAGCAGTTTGGTGGGCGGGAGGGCCTACGAGCAGTACTTC
TRBJ2-7 | TRBV7-9 | NA | TRBD2 | CASSLPDRLFSGRAREQYF | TGTGCCAGCAGCCTTCCGGACAGGTTATTTAGCGGGAGGGCCCGCGAGCAGTACTTC
TRBJ2-3 | TRBV7-9 | once | TRBD2 | CASSRVSGRTGTDTQYF | TGTGCCAGCAGCAGAGTTAGCGGGAGGACGGGCACAGATACGCAGTATTTT
TRBJ1-5 | TRBV7-2 | few | TRBD1 | CASSEYGGGAEPQHF | TGTGCCAGCAGCGAATATGGAGGGGGCGCGGAGCCCCAGCATTTT
TRBJ1-1 | TRBV6-1 | NA | NA | CASRNGVTEAFF | TGTGCCAGCAGGAATGGGGTCACTGAAGCTTTCTTT
TRBJ1-1 | TRBV30 | few | NA | CAWSQDRYTEAFF | TGTGCCTGGAGTCAGGACAGATACACTGAAGCTTTCTTT
TRBJ1-5 | TRBV6-1 | few | NA | CASSNFGGNQPQHF | TGTGCCAGCAGCAATTTTGGGGGGAATCAGCCCCAGCATTTT
TRBJ1-1 | TRBV4-2 | NA | NA | CASSQAGEAFF | TGTGCCAGCAGCCAAGCGGGAGAAGCTTTCTTT
TRBJ1-2 | TRBV11-1 | NA | NA | CASSESPAEYGYTF | TGTGCCAGCAGCGAAAGCCCCGCGGAGTATGGCTACACCTTC
TRBJ2-3 | TRBV7-2 | NA | TRBD2 | CASSFSPGTSGRNTQYF | TGTGCCAGCAGCTTTTCGCCGGGGACTAGCGGGAGAAATACGCAGTATTTT
TRBJ1-2 | TRBV5-4 | NA | NA | CASSADSNYGYTF | TGTGCCAGCAGCGCGGACAGCAACTATGGCTACACCTTC
TRBJ2-7 | TRBV5-8 | NA | NA | CASSLYGDPTYEQYF | TGTGCCAGCAGCTTGTACGGGGATCCTACCTACGAGCAGTACTTC
TRBJ2-3 | TRBV19 | NA | TRBD2 | CATRATGTSGRERLDTQYF | TGTGCCACCCGGGCGACCGGGACTAGCGGGAGGGAGAGGCTGGATACGCAGTATTTT
TRBJ1-1 | TRBV6-6 | once | TRBD1 | CASSDSGQGALTEAFF | TGTGCCAGCAGTGACTCGGGACAGGGGGCGCTCACTGAAGCTTTCTTT
TRBJ1-2 | TRBV6-1 | NA | TRBD1 | CASSAGQGGNYGYTF | TGTGCCAGCAGTGCTGGACAGGGAGGTAACTATGGCTACACCTTC
TRBJ2-7 | TRBV5-6 | NA | TRBD2 | CASSLLAGYEQYF | TGTGCCAGCAGCTTGCTAGCGGGCTACGAGCAGTACTTC
TRBJ2-1 | TRBV30 | NA | TRBD2 | CAWSDPRGRAIF | TGTGCCTGGAGTGACCCCCGCGGGAGGGCTATCTTC
TRBJ1-5 | TRBV11-2 | NA | NA | CASSLEGDSNQPQHF | TGTGCCAGCAGCTTAGAGGGAGATAGCAATCAGCCCCAGCATTTT
TRBJ2-3 | TRBV19 | NA | TRBD2 | CASSTGLAGVVDTQYF | TGTGCCAGTAGTACTGGACTAGCGGGAGTGGTAGATACGCAGTATTTT
TRBJ2-3 | TRBV7-2 | few | NA | CASSSHHSGDTDTQYF | TGTGCCAGCAGCTCCCATCATAGCGGCGACACAGATACGCAGTATTTT
TRBJ1-2 | TRBV10-3 | NA | NA | CAISERVETSYGYTF | TGTGCCATCAGTGAGAGGGTGGAGACCTCCTATGGCTACACCTTC
TRBJ1-2 | TRBV2 | NA | NA | CASNPKGTYGYTF | TGTGCCAGCAACCCGAAGGGTACCTATGGCTACACCTTC
TRBJ2-5 | TRBV7-9 | NA | NA | CASSLVSDALQETQYF | TGTGCCAGCAGCTTAGTATCAGACGCCCTGCAAGAGACCCAGTACTTC
TRBJ1-2 | TRBV6-5 | NA | NA | CASSYETRYGYTF | TGTGCCAGCAGTTACGAAACACGCTATGGCTACACCTTC
TRBJ2-1 | TRBV7-2 | NA | TRBD2 | CASSPTSGIGSYNEQFF | TGTGCCAGCAGCCCAACTAGCGGGATTGGCTCCTACAATGAGCAGTTCTTC
TRBJ2-3 | TRBV5-1 | NA | TRBD2 | CASGLSSGLADTQYF | TGCGCCAGCGGCCTCTCTAGCGGATTAGCGGATACGCAGTATTTT
TRBJ2-3 | TRBV5-1 | NA | TRBD2 | CASSFRLAGGTDTQYF | TGCGCCAGCAGCTTTAGACTAGCGGGGGGCACAGATACGCAGTATTTT
TRBJ2-7 | TRBV5-4 | once | NA | CASSHPDSGQYF | TGTGCCAGCAGCCATCCGGACTCAGGGCAGTACTTC
TRBJ2-1 | TRBV9 | few | NA | CASSPRGDLAYNEQFF | TGTGCCAGCAGCCCCCGTGGGGACTTGGCGTACAATGAGCAGTTCTTC
TRBJ2-1 | TRBV27 | NA | NA | CASTLGASGYNEQFF | TGTGCCAGCACCCTCGGGGCCTCTGGCTACAATGAGCAGTTCTTC
TRBJ1-1 | TRBV7-9 | NA | NA | CASSYSDRNTEAFF | TGTGCCAGCAGCTATAGCGACAGGAACACTGAAGCTTTCTTT
TRBJ2-7 | TRBV27 | NA | TRBD2 | CASSAGLAEYEQYF | TGTGCCAGCAGTGCTGGACTAGCGGAATACGAGCAGTACTTC
TRBJ2-1 | TRBV28 | NA | TRBD2 | CASSLNGRAKNEQFF | TGTGCCAGCAGTTTAAACGGGAGGGCCAAGAATGAGCAGTTCTTC
TRBJ1-2 | TRBV6-6 | NA | NA | CASSFLQGNYGYTF | TGTGCCAGCAGTTTCCTCCAGGGGAACTATGGCTACACCTTC
TRBJ2-1 | TRBV2 | NA | NA | CASSLTREQFF | TGTGCCAGCAGCCTCACTAGGGAGCAGTTCTTC
TRBJ2-5 | TRBV9 | NA | NA | CASSGSSDQETQYF | TGTGCCAGCAGCGGATCTAGCGACCAAGAGACCCAGTACTTC